The 5 T cell receptor beta chains below were found in one sample sequenced in a study of regulatory T cells in long-lasting Graves disease. The authors built TCR beta libraries using iRepertoire HTBI primers and Arm-PCR of CDR3 regions. Each CDR3 protein gets one entry after TCRdb re-called the multiplex PCR reads with MiXCR. The sample carries 600,000 to 800,000 distinct CDR3 sequences, 25% to 35% recorded once. Time point of the sample: persistent/refractory GD, antithyroid drugs over 5 years with positive TRAb. Extracted PBMC RNA gave rise to the TCR library. The input for sequencing was peripheral blood mononuclear cells (PBMCs), taken when the disease was refractory, from a patient treated with antithyroid drugs. The receptors come from a female donor with Graves disease.

The chain recombines TRBV4-1 with TRBJ1-5; D is ambiguous. CDR1 and CDR2 from the germline V gene are MGHRA and YSYEKL. Trimming removed 4 bases from V and 3 bases from J, with 13 bases in between. The CDR3 spans 15 residues. CDR3 loop: CASSLRHPDNQPQHF. CDR3 nucleotides: TGCGCCAGCAGCCTGAGACACCCCGACAATCAGCCCCAGCATTTT.

The genes are TRBV25-1 and TRBJ1-6, with D maybe TRBD1 (5 bases). V gave up 1 base and J gave up 6 bases, with 10 bases separating them. CDR1 and CDR2 from the germline V gene are MGHDK and SYGVNS. This CDR3 is built from 15 residues. CDR3 region: CASSESQGFNSPLHF. CDR3 DNA: TGTGCCAGCAGTGAATCTCAGGGCTTTAATTCACCCCTCCACTTT.

This clonotype appeared a few times. This rearrangement joins TRBV7-8 to TRBJ2-5; D remains unclear. The CDR3 covers 15 residues. Trimming removed 0 bases at V and 4 bases at J, with 12 bases between. Germline loops: CDR1 SGHVS, CDR2 FQNEAQ. DNA for the CDR3: TGTGCCAGCAGCTTAGCGCGGCACGAGAGAGAGACCCAGTACTTC. It codes for CASSLARHERETQYF.

This clonotype was counted only a few times. This chain links TRBV4-1 with TRBJ1-5; TRBD1 is a possible D gene (5 bases). CDR1 and CDR2 (germline): MGHRA, YSYEKL. The length of the CDR3 is 15 residues. Trimming shortened V by 0 bases and J by 10 bases, and 16 bases separated the two germline ends. The CDR3, as DNA: TGCGCCAGCAGCCAAGATCGTACAGGCAGTCAACCCCAGCATTTT. It encodes CASSQDRTGSQPQHF.

The chain joins TRBV29-1 to TRBJ1-4; D is unclear. Per germline, CDR1 SQVTM and CDR2 ANQGSEA. The CDR3 extends over 14 amino acids. V lost 3 bases and J 7 bases, leaving 15 bases between the germline ends. The CDR3 protein is CSVDAGLGGEKLFF. The CDR3 DNA sequence: TGCAGCGTTGACGCCGGACTGGGTGGTGAAAAACTGTTTTTT.